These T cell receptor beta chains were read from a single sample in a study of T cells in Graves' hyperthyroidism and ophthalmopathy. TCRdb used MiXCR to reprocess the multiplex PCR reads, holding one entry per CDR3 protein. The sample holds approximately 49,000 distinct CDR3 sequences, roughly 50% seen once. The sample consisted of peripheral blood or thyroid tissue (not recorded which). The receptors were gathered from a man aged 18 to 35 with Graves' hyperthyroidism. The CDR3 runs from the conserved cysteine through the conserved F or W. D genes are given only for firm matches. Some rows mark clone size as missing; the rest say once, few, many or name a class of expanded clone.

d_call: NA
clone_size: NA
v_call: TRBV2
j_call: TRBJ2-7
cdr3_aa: CASSGHYSTEQYF
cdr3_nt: TGTGCCAGCAGTGGGCACTACTCTACCGAGCAGTACTTC

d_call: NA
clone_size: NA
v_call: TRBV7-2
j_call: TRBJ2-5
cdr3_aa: CASSQRGSETRYF
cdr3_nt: TGTGCCAGCAGCCAAAGAGGGTCAGAGACCCGGTACTTC

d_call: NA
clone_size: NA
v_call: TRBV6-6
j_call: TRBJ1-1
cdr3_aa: CASGGLTEAFF
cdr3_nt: TGTGCCAGCGGGGGGTTGACTGAAGCTTTCTTT

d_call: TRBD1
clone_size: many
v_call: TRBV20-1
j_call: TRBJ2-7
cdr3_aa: CSARGQGTNEQYF
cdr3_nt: TGCAGTGCTAGAGGACAGGGGACCAACGAGCAGTACTTC

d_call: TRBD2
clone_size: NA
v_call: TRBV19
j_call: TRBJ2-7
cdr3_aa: CATGTSGSSEQYF
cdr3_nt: TGTGCCACCGGGACTAGCGGGAGTAGTGAGCAGTACTTC

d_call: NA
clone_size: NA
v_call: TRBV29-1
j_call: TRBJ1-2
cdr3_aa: CSVDRGANF
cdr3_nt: TGCAGCGTTGACCGAGGAGCCAACTTC

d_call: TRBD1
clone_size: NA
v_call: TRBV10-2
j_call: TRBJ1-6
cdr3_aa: CASRERTGTGGSPLHF
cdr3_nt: TGCGCCAGCAGGGAGAGAACCGGGACAGGGGGTTCACCCCTCCACTTT

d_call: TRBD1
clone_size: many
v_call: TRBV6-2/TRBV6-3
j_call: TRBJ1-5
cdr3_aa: CASSPTGRRQPQHF
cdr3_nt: TGTGCCAGCAGCCCGACAGGGAGGCGTCAGCCCCAGCATTTT

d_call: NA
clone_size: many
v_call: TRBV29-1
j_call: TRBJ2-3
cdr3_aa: CSVDSGTDTQYF
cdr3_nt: TGCAGCGTTGATTCGGGGACAGATACGCAGTATTTT

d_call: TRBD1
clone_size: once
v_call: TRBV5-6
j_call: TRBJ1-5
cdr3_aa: CASSLLTGGNQPQHF
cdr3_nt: TGTGCCAGCAGCTTACTGACAGGGGGTAATCAGCCCCAGCATTTT

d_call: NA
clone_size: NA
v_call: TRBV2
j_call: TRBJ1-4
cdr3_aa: CANREAGEKLFF
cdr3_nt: TGTGCCAACAGGGAAGCCGGTGAAAAACTGTTTTTT

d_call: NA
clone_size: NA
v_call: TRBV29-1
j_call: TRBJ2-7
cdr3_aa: CSVDTGPHEQYF
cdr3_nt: TGCAGCGTTGACACAGGGCCCCACGAGCAGTACTTC

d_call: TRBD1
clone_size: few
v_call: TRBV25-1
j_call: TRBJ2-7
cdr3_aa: CASSGTGTYEQYF
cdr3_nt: TGTGCCAGCAGTGGGACAGGGACCTACGAGCAGTACTTC

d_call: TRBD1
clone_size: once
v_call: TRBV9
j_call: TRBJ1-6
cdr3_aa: CASSGQGPPLHF
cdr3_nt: TGTGCCAGCAGCGGACAGGGACCACCCCTCCACTTT

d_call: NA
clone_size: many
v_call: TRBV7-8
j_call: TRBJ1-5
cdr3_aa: CASSFDRSRGNQPQHF
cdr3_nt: TGTGCCAGCAGCTTCGACAGATCTCGAGGCAATCAGCCCCAGCATTTT

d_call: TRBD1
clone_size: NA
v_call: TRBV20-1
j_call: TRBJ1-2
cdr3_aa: CSASLQGAGGYTF
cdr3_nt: TGCAGTGCTTCTTTACAGGGGGCGGGTGGCTACACCTTC

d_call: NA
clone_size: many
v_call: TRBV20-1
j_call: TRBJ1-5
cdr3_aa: CSAGEGGMSNQPQHF
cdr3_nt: TGCAGTGCTGGCGAGGGCGGAATGAGCAATCAGCCCCAGCATTTT

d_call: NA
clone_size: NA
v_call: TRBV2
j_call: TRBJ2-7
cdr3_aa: CASSESGASTLRQYF
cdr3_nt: TGTGCCAGCAGTGAGTCGGGGGCCTCGACATTAAGGCAGTACTTC

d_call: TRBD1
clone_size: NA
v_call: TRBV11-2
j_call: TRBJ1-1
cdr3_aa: CASSARQGSKVFF
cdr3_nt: TGTGCCAGCAGCGCTCGACAGGGCTCGAAAGTTTTCTTT

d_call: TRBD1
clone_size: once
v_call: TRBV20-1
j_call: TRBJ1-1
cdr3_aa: CSARGRGDRGRTEAFF
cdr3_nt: TGCAGTGCTAGAGGAAGAGGGGACAGGGGGAGGACTGAAGCTTTCTTT

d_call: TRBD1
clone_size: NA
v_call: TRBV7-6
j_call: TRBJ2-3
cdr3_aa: CASSPQGADTQYF
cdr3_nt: TGTGCCAGCAGCCCTCAGGGGGCGGATACGCAGTATTTT

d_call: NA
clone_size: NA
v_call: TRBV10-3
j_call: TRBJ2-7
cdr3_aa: CAISEGQTYEQYF
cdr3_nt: TGTGCCATCAGTGAGGGACAGACTTACGAGCAGTACTTC

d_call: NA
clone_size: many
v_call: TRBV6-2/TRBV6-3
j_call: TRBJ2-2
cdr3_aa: CASSYLFPGELFF
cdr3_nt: TGTGCCAGCAGTTATTTGTTCCCCGGGGAGCTGTTTTTT

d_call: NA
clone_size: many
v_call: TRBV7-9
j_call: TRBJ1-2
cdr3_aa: CASSRGTDGGEYGYTF
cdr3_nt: TGTGCCAGCAGCCGTGGGACGGACGGTGGAGAATATGGCTACACCTTC

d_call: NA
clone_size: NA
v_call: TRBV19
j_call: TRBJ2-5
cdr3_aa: CASSERETQYF
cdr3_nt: TGTGCCAGTAGCGAAAGGGAGACCCAGTACTTC

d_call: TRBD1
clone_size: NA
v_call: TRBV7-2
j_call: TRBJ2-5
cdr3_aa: CASSRTGGQAETQYF
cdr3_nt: TGTGCCAGCAGCCGGACAGGGGGACAGGCAGAGACCCAGTACTTC

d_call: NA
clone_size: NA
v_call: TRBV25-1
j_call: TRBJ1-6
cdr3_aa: CASATIAGDSPLHF
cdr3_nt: TGTGCCAGCGCTACGATCGCGGGGGATTCACCCCTCCACTTT

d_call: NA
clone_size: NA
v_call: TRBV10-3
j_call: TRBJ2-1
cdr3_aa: CAISESSWARNEQFF
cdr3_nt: TGTGCCATCAGTGAGTCGTCGTGGGCCAGGAATGAGCAGTTCTTC

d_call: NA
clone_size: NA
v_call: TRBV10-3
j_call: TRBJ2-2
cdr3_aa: CATRGVGGELFF
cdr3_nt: TGTGCCACCAGGGGGGTTGGCGGGGAGCTGTTTTTT

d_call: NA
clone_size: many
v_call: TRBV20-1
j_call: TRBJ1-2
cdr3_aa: CSAPGQGKEGDYGYTF
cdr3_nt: TGCAGTGCACCCGGCCAGGGAAAAGAGGGGGACTATGGCTACACCTTC

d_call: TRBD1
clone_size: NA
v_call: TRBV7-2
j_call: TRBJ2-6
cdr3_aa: CASSLRWRTGRKSSGANVLTF
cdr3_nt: TGTGCCAGCAGTCTAAGGTGGAGGACAGGGAGAAAAAGCTCTGGGGCCAACGTCCTGACTTTC

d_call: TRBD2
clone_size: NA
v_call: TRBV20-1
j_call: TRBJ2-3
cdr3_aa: CSARTTSGSGDTQYF
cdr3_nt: TGCAGTGCTAGAACGACTAGCGGGAGCGGCGATACGCAGTATTTT